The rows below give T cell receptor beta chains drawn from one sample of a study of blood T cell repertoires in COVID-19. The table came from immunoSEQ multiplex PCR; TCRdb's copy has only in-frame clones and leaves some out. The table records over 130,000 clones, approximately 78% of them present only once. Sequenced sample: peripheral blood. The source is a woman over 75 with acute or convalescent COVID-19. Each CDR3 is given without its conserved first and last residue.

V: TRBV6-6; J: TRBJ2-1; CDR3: ASTPGLMHGEQF
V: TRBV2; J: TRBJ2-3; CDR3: ASSEQGGGTDTQY
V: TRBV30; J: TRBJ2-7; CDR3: AWSLWQGGIYEQY
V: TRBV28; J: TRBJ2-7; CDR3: ASSFLLGPRLSISYEQY
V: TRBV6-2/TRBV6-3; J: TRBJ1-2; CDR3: ASSSRGVSGYT
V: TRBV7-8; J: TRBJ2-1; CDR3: ASSYTYTSGKYNEQF
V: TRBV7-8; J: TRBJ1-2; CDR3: ASSLTGDGYT
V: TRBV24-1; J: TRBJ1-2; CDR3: ATSQGATYT
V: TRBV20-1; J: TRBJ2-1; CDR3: SAVDNEQF
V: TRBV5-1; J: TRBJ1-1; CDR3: ASSLSGEDTEAF
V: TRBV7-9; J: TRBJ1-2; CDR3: ASSKDRVGYGYT
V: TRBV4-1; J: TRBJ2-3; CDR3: ASSQDQGGADTQY
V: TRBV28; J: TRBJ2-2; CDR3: ASRTENTGELF
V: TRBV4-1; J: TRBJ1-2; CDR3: ASSQGPVYGYT
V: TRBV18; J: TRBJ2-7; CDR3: ASSPRAGASGSKPIIYEQY
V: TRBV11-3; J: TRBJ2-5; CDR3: ASSRFGGLEETQY